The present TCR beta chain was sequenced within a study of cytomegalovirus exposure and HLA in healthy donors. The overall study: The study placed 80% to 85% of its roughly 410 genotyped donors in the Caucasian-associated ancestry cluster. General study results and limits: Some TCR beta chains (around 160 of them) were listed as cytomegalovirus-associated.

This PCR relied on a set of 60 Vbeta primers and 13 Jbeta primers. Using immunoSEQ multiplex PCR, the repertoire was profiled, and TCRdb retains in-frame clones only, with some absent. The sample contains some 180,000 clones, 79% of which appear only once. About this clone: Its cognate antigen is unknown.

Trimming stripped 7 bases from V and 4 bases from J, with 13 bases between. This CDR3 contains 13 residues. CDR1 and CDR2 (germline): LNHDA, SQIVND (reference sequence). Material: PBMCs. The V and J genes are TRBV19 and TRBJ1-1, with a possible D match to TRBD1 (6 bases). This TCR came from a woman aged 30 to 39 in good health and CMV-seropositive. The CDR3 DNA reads TGTGCCAGTATTCCCAGGGGTATCACTGAAGCTTTCTTT. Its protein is CASIPRGITEAFF.